This T cell receptor (beta chain) emerged from a study of T cells in Graves' hyperthyroidism and ophthalmopathy. Researchers amplified the TCR beta CDR3 regions from RNA transcripts. The HTBI primer set served for first-round RT-PCR of the TCR CDR3. TCRdb processed the multiplex PCR reads anew with MiXCR; each CDR3 protein has one entry. Of hundreds of thousands of distinct CDR3 sequences listed, 15% to 20% are singletons. Between the trimmed V and J ends, which lost 8 bases and 8 bases, there was a span of 12 bases. CDR3 length equals 11 residues. Germline V gene data show CDR1 as LNHDA and CDR2 as SQIVND (reference sequence).

The sequenced material came from blood. This chain links TRBV19 with TRBJ1-1; D gene unclear. The TCR comes from a man in his forties with Graves' ophthalmopathy. Written as DNA, the CDR3 is TGTGCCAGTTTCGACGGAATGGAAGCTTTCTTT. It specifies CASFDGMEAFF. The full variable domain, in which reference TRBV19 and TRBJ1-1 provide the parts outside the CDR3, is DGGITQSPKYLFRKEGQNVTLSCEQNLNHDAMYWYRQDPGQGLRLIYYSQIVNDFQKGDIAEGYSVSREKKESFPLTVTSAQKNPTAFYLCASFDGMEAFFGQGTRLTVV.